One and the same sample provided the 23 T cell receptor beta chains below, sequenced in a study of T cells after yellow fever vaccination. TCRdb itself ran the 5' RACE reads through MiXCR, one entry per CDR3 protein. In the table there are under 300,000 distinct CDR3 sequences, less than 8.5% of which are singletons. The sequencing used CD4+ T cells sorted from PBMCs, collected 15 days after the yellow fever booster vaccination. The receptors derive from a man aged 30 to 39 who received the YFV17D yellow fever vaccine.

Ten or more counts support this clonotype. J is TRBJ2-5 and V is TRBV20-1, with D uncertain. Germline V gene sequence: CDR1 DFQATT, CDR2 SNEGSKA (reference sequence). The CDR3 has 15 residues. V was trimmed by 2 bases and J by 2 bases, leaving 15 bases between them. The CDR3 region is CSARRTSGIQETQYF. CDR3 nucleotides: TGCAGTGCTAGACGGACGTCTGGAATACAAGAGACCCAGTACTTC.

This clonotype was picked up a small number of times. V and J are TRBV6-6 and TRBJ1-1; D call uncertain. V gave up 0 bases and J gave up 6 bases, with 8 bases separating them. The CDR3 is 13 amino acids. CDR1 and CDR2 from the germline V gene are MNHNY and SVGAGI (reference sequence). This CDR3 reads CASSYSLTAEAFF. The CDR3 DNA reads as TGTGCCAGCAGTTACTCACTGACGGCTGAAGCTTTCTTT.

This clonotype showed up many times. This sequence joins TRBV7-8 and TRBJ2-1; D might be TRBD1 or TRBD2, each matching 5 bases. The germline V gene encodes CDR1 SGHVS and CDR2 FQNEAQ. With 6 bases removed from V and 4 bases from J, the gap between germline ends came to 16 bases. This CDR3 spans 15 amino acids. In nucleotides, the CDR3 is TGTGCCAGCAGGGGGGAGAGGGCCACGTACAATGAGCAGTTCTTC. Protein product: CASRGERATYNEQFF.

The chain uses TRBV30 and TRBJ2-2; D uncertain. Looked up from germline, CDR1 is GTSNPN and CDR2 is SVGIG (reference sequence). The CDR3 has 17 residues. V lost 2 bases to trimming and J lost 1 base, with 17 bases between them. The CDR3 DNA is TGTGCCTGGAGTAGGCCCCCGTGGCGACTGAACACCGGGGAGCTGTTTTTT. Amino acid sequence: CAWSRPPWRLNTGELFF.

This CDR3 reads CASSQVHRGWEETQYF. The DNA for the CDR3 is TGTGCCAGCAGCCAAGTCCACAGGGGATGGGAGGAGACCCAGTACTTC. V usage is TRBV14 and J usage is TRBJ2-5; 7 bases match TRBD1. This CDR3 comprises 16 residues. Germline CDR1 SGHDN, CDR2 FVKESK. The V segment lost 1 base and the J segment 5 bases; nucleotides outside the gene matches: 10.

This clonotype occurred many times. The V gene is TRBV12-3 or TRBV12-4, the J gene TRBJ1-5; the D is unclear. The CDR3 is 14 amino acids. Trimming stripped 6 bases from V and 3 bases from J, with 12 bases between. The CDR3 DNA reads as TGTGCCAGCAGGCCGGACGGACCCAATCAGCCCCAGCATTTT. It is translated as CASRPDGPNQPQHF.

CDR3 protein: CSARLYSLDETQYF. DNA for the CDR3: TGCAGTGCTCGCCTGTACAGCCTTGACGAGACCCAGTACTTC. The chain employs TRBV20-1 and TRBJ2-5; unclear D gene. This CDR3 region has 14 residues. The germline V and J ends were trimmed by 5 bases and 5 bases, with 18 bases remaining between them. Germline lookup yields CDR1 DFQATT and CDR2 SNEGSKA (reference sequence).

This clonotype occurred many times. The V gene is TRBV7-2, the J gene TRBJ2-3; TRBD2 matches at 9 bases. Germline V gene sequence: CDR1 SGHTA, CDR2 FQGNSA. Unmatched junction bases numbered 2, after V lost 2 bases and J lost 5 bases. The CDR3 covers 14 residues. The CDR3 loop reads CASSLSSGRDTQYF. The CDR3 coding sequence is TGTGCCAGCAGCTTAAGTAGCGGGAGAGATACGCAGTATTTT.

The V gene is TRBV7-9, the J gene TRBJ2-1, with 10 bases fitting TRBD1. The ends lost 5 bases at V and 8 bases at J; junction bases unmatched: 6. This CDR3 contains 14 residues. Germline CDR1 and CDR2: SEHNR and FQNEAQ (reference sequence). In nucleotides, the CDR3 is TGTGCCAGCAGCCCCCGGACAGGGGGTTATGAGCAGTTCTTC. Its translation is CASSPRTGGYEQFF.

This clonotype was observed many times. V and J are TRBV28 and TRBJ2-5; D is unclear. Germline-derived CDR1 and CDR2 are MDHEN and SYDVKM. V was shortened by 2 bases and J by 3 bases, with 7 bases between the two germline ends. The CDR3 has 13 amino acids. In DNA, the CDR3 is TGTGCCAGCAGTTTAAACACCAAAGAGACCCAGTACTTC. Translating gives CASSLNTKETQYF.

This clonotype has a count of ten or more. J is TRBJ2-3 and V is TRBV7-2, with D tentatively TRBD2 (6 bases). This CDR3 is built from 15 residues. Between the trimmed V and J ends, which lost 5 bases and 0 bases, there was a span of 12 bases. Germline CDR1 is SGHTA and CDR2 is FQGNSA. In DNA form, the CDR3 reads TGTGCCAGCAGCCTCGGGACTTTTAGCACAGATACGCAGTATTTT. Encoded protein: CASSLGTFSTDTQYF.

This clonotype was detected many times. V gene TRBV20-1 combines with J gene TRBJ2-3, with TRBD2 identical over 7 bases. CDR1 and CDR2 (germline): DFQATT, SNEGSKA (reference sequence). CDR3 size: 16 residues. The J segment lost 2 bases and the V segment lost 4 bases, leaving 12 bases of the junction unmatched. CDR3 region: CSATRLADLHTDTQYF. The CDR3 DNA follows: TGCAGTGCTACCCGTCTAGCGGACCTCCACACAGATACGCAGTATTTT.

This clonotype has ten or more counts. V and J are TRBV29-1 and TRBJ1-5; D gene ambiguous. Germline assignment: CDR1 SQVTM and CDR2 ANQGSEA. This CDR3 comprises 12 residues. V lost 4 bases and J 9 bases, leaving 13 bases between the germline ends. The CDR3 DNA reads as TGCAGCGTTGTACAGCCCTCGGGGCCCCAGCATTTT. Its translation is CSVVQPSGPQHF.

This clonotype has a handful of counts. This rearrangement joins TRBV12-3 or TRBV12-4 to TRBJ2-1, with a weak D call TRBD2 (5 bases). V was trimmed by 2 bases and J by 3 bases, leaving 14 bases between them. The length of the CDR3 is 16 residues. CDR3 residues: CASSLTPLRDYNEQFF. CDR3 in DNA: TGTGCCAGCAGTTTAACGCCCCTGAGGGACTACAATGAGCAGTTCTTC.

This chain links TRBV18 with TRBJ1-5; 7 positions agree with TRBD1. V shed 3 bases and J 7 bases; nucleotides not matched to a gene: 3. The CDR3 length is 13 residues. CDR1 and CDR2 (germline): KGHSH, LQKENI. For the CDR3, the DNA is TGTGCCAGCTCACCGGACAGGACCCAGCCCCAGCATTTT. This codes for CASSPDRTQPQHF. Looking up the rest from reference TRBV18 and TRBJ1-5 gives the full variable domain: NAGVMQNPRHLVRRRGQEARLRCSPMKGHSHVYWYRQLPEEGLKFMVYLQKENIIDESGMPKERFSAEFPKEGPSILRIQQVVRGDSAAYFCASSPDRTQPQHFGDGTRLSIL.

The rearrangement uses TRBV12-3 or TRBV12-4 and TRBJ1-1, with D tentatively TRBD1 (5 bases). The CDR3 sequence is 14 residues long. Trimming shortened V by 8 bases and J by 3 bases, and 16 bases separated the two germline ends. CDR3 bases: TGTGCCAGCGGTGGGGCGGTCGAGGACACTGAAGCTTTCTTT. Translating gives CASGGAVEDTEAFF.

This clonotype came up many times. CDR3 sequence: CAISEASGLYFNEQFF. CDR3 bases: TGTGCCATCAGTGAGGCTAGCGGGTTGTACTTTAATGAGCAGTTCTTC. V is TRBV10-3 and J is TRBJ2-1; 8 nucleotides agree with TRBD2. CDR1 and CDR2 (germline): ENHRY, SYGVKD. The CDR3 consists of 16 residues. J lost 7 bases, V lost 2 bases, and 10 bases had no gene match.

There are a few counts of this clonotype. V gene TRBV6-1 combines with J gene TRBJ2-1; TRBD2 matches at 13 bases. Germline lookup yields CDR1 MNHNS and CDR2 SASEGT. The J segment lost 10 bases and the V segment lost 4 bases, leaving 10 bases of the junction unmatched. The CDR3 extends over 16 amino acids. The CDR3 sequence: CASSAPRGLAGTEQFF. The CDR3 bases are TGTGCCAGCAGTGCCCCAAGGGGACTAGCGGGAACGGAGCAGTTCTTC.

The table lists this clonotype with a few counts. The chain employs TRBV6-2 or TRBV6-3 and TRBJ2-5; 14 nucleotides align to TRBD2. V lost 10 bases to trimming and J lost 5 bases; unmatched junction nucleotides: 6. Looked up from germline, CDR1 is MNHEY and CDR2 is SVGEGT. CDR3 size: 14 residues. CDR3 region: CATRLAGGPETQYF. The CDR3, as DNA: TGTGCCACAAGACTAGCGGGAGGGCCGGAGACCCAGTACTTC.

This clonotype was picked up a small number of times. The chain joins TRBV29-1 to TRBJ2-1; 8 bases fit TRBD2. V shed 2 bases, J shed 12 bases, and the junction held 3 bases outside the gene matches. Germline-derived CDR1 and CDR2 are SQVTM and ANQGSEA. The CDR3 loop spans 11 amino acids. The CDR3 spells CSVELLAVQFF. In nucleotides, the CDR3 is TGCAGCGTTGAACTACTAGCGGTGCAGTTCTTC.

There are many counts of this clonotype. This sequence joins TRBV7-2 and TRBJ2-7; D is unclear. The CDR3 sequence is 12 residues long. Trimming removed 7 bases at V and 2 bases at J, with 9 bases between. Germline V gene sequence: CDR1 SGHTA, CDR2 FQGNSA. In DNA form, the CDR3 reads TGTGCCAGCACCTGGGGTCCCTACGAGCAGTACTTC. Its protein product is CASTWGPYEQYF.

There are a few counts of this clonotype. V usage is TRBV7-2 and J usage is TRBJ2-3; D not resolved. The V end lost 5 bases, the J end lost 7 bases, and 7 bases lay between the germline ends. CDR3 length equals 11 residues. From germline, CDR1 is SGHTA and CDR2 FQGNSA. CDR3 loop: CASSRVYTQYF. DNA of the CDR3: TGTGCCAGCAGCAGAGTCTATACGCAGTATTTT.

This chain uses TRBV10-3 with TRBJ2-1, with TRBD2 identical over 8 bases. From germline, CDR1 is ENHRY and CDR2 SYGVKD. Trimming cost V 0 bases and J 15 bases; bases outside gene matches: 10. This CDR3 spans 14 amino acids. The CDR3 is CAISESSLGREVFF. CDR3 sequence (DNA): TGTGCCATCAGTGAGTCCTCCCTCGGGAGGGAGGTGTTCTTC.